This entry lists 22 T cell receptor beta chains sequenced from one sample in a study of cytomegalovirus exposure and HLA in healthy donors. PCR involved 60 Vbeta and 13 Jbeta primers. Some clones are missing from TCRdb's copy, which holds only in-frame ones; the method was immunoSEQ multiplex PCR. The sample consists of some 120,000 clones, 80% of them appearing once. What was sequenced was PBMCs. Receptors were obtained from a male donor in good health and CMV-seronegative.

The V call is TRBV30, the J call TRBJ1-1; 7 bases agree with TRBD1. Germline-derived CDR1 and CDR2 are GTSNPN and SVGIG (reference sequence). The CDR3 covers 15 residues. V gave up 0 bases and J gave up 2 bases; unmatched junction bases: 6. CDR3 coding DNA: TGTGCCTGGAGTGTACAGGGGCAGCTTAACACTGAAGCTTTCTTT. Translating it yields CAWSVQGQLNTEAFF.

V gene TRBV29-1 combines with J gene TRBJ1-1, with 9 nucleotides matching TRBD1. CDR3 length equals 12 residues. V gave up 6 bases and J gave up 3 bases; unmatched junction bases: 2. The germline CDR1 and CDR2 sequences are SQVTM and ANQGSEA. The CDR3 coding sequence is TGCAGCGTCGGACAGGGGTACACTGAAGCTTTCTTT. Encoded protein: CSVGQGYTEAFF.

The count of this clone is one. The V gene is TRBV7-9, the J gene TRBJ1-2; a possible D gene is TRBD1 (5 bases). In germline, CDR1 is SEHNR, CDR2 FQNEAQ (reference sequence). This CDR3 region has 14 residues. V lost 8 bases to trimming and J lost 1 base, with 14 bases between them. CDR3 sequence reads: CASGDSQFNYGYTF. The DNA for the CDR3 is TGTGCCAGCGGCGACAGTCAATTTAACTATGGCTACACCTTC.

This chain uses TRBV11-2 with TRBJ1-1; TRBD1 is a possible D gene (6 bases). The CDR3 runs 14 residues. Germline CDR1 SGHAT, CDR2 FQNNGV. The V end was cut by 3 bases, the J end by 4 bases, with 12 bases between. The CDR3 DNA reads TGTGCCAGCAGCTTTCGGGCAGGGGTCACTGAAGCTTTCTTT. Protein product: CASSFRAGVTEAFF. Using reference TRBV11-2 and TRBJ1-1 for the parts outside the CDR3, the full variable domain is EAGVAQSPRYKIIEKRQSVAFWCNPISGHATLYWYQQILGQGPKLLIQFQNNGVVDDSQLPKDRFSAERLKGVDSTLKIQPAKLEDSAVYLCASSFRAGVTEAFFGQGTRLTVV.

This chain joins TRBV5-1 and TRBJ2-3; D may be TRBD1 (6 bases). V lost 1 base to trimming and J lost 6 bases, with 12 bases between them. CDR3 length: 14 amino acids. The germline gives CDR1 SGHRS, CDR2 YFSETQ. The CDR3 sequence is CASSLLGAVDTQYF. CDR3 coding DNA: TGCGCCAGCAGCTTGTTGGGGGCGGTCGATACGCAGTATTTT.

Of note for this clone: Germline is not matched at one junction end, which may reflect a read error. This chain links TRBV2 with TRBJ2-1, with 8 bases that match TRBD2. Germline loops: CDR1 SNHLY, CDR2 FYNNEI. This CDR3 has 16 residues. The CDR3 bases are TGTGCCAGCAGTGCCGTCAGCGGGAGATCCTTCAATGAGCAGTTCTTC. It specifies CASSAVSGRSFNEQFF.

The chain's CDR3 is CASSQESSGRFGEQFF. CDR3 coding DNA: TGCGCCAGCAGCCAAGAGTCTAGCGGGAGATTCGGTGAGCAGTTCTTC. The genes are TRBV4-1 and TRBJ2-1; 10 bases match TRBD2. This CDR3 is built from 16 residues. Trimming removed 0 bases from V and 9 bases from J; junction bases left unmatched: 8. Germline V CDR1 and CDR2: MGHRA, YSYEKL.

The gene calls are TRBV28 and TRBJ1-3; D not certain. Trimming took 4 bases from V and 0 from J, leaving 10 bases between them. Germline CDR1 and CDR2: MDHEN and SYDVKM. This CDR3 is built from 15 residues. CDR3 sequence (DNA): TGTGCCAGCAGTTATGGCTTCTCCTCTGGAAACACCATATATTTT. Residues: CASSYGFSSGNTIYF.

This chain uses TRBV30 with TRBJ2-7; tentatively, D is TRBD1 (6 bases). Germline CDR1 and CDR2: GTSNPN and SVGIG (reference sequence). The CDR3 length is 13 residues. In DNA form, the CDR3 reads TGTGCAAGGACAGACCCCGGCCTGGCGGACCAGTACTTC. It encodes CARTDPGLADQYF. Based on the CDR3 plus reference TRBV30 and TRBJ2-7, the full variable domain is SQTIHQWPATLVQPVGSPLSLECTVEGTSNPNLYWYRQAAGRGLQLLFYSVGIGQISSEVPQNLSASRPQDRQFILSSKKLLLSDSGFYLCARTDPGLADQYFGPGTRLTVT.

The V and J genes are TRBV10-3 and TRBJ1-6; 7 bases are a match to TRBD1. V lost 7 bases, J lost 9 bases, and 6 bases stayed unmatched. The length of the CDR3 is 13 residues. CDR1 is ENHRY, CDR2 SYGVKD, per germline. The CDR3 DNA reads TGTGCCATCACCGACAGGGCGGGTTCACCCCTCCACTTT. It yields the protein CAITDRAGSPLHF.

The sample holds a few counts of this clone. The chain combines TRBV5-4 with TRBJ2-3; TRBD1 is a possible D gene (6 bases). The length of the CDR3 is 14 residues. Per germline, CDR1 SGHNT and CDR2 YYREEE (reference sequence). The germline V and J ends were trimmed by 0 bases and 2 bases, with 7 bases remaining between them. This CDR3 is CASSLDRATDTQYF. The CDR3 coding sequence is TGTGCCAGCAGCTTGGACAGGGCCACAGATACGCAGTATTTT. The full variable domain, completed using reference TRBV5-4 and TRBJ2-3, is ETGVTQSPTHLIKTRGQQVTLRCSSQSGHNTVSWYQQALGQGPQFIFQYYREEENGRGNFPPRFSGLQFPNYSSELNVNALELDDSALYLCASSLDRATDTQYFGPGTRLTVL.

The V and J genes are TRBV6-5 and TRBJ2-7; 7 bases map to TRBD2. CDR1 MNHEY and CDR2 SVGAGI come from the germline V gene. This CDR3 has 13 amino acids. V was clipped by 10 bases and J by 1 base; unmatched bases: 7. CDR3 in DNA: TGTGCCACCTGGCAGGGAGGGTCCTACGAGCAGTACTTC. Translated: CATWQGGSYEQYF.

This chain joins TRBV6-6 and TRBJ2-7; D is ambiguous. The CDR3 extends over 11 amino acids. V lost 4 bases to trimming and J lost 7 bases, with 8 bases between them. Germline V lookup: CDR1 MNHNY, CDR2 SVGAGI (reference sequence). CDR3 residues: CASSLSGEQYF. The CDR3 nucleotides are TGTGCCAGCAGTTTGTCCGGGGAGCAGTACTTC.

The CDR3 loop is CAWGGGNYEQYF. DNA for the CDR3: TGTGCCTGGGGGGGCGGTAACTACGAGCAGTACTTC. The rearrangement uses TRBV30 and TRBJ2-7; TRBD1 is a possible D gene (6 bases). The germline CDR1 and CDR2 sequences are GTSNPN and SVGIG (reference sequence). CDR3 length: 12 amino acids. V shed 5 bases and J shed 3 bases, with 11 bases lying between them.

V is TRBV18 and J is TRBJ1-5, with 9 bases identical to TRBD1. Per germline, CDR1 KGHSH and CDR2 LQKENI. J lost 7 bases, V lost 1 base, and 5 bases had no gene match. The CDR3 runs to 15 residues. The CDR3 sequence is CASSPLGQGGQPQHF. DNA of the CDR3: TGTGCCAGCTCACCACTGGGACAGGGAGGGCAGCCCCAGCATTTT.

The rearrangement joins TRBV6-5 to TRBJ2-3; TRBD1 aligns across 7 bases. The J segment lost 4 bases and the V segment lost 0 bases, leaving 7 bases of the junction unmatched. The CDR3 is 16 amino acids. Germline CDR1 MNHEY, CDR2 SVGAGI. The CDR3 region is CASSYSAGTGADTQYF. CDR3 coding DNA: TGTGCCAGCAGTTACTCGGCTGGAACAGGGGCAGATACGCAGTATTTT.

Comments on this clone: A junction boundary mismatches the germline segment, possibly from a read error. The CDR3 region has the DNA TGTGCCAGCAGCCCAACCCCCGAAGCGGGGGACCGAAACAGTCAGTACTTC. It encodes CASSPTPEAGDRNSQYF. The V and J genes are TRBV9 and TRBJ2-4; 8 bases are a match to TRBD2. CDR1 and CDR2 from the germline V gene are SGDLS and YYNGEE. The CDR3 length is 17 residues.

The gene calls are TRBV5-4 and TRBJ1-2, with TRBD1 matching 11 bases. CDR3 length: 14 residues. CDR1 and CDR2 (germline): SGHNT, YYREEE (reference sequence). The junction had 5 bases not matched to a gene; V was cut back by 3 bases and J by 7 bases. The CDR3 spells CASSWTGGAGGYTF. The DNA of the CDR3 is TGTGCCAGCAGCTGGACAGGGGGCGCGGGTGGCTACACCTTC.

The chain combines TRBV6-4 with TRBJ1-1, with D uncertain. The CDR3 is 13 amino acids. Germline V gene lookup returns CDR1 MRHNA and CDR2 SNTAGT. Between the trimmed V and J ends, which lost 4 bases and 4 bases, there was a span of 10 bases. Here the CDR3 DNA reads TGTGCCAGCAGTGGTCAGGCGGGCACTGAAGCTTTCTTT. It codes for CASSGQAGTEAFF.

This clone was observed a single time. The V call is TRBV9, the J call TRBJ2-3, with 10 bases that match TRBD2. The CDR3 is 16 amino acids. Germline V gene sequence: CDR1 SGDLS, CDR2 YYNGEE. V gave up 0 bases and J gave up 2 bases; unmatched junction bases: 3. CDR3 nucleotide sequence: TGTGCCAGCAGCGTAGGGACTAGCGGATACACAGATACGCAGTATTTT. Amino acid sequence: CASSVGTSGYTDTQYF.

This clone occurred a few times. This rearrangement joins TRBV30 to TRBJ2-5; no reliable D call. The V gene's germline CDR1 is GTSNPN and CDR2 SVGIG (reference sequence). This CDR3 has 12 residues. V lost 2 bases and J 1 base, leaving 5 bases between the germline ends. CDR3: CAWSPLQETQYF. In DNA form, the CDR3 reads TGTGCCTGGAGTCCACTCCAAGAGACCCAGTACTTC.

The chain carries TRBV5-6 and TRBJ2-7; 8 positions agree with TRBD1. Germline-derived CDR1 and CDR2 are SGHDT and YYEEEE. Trimming removed 5 bases from V and 2 bases from J; junction bases left unmatched: 9. CDR3 size: 15 residues. The DNA of the CDR3 is TGTGCCAGCAGAATTGGGGGACAGGTCCCCTACGAGCAGTACTTC. This codes for CASRIGGQVPYEQYF.